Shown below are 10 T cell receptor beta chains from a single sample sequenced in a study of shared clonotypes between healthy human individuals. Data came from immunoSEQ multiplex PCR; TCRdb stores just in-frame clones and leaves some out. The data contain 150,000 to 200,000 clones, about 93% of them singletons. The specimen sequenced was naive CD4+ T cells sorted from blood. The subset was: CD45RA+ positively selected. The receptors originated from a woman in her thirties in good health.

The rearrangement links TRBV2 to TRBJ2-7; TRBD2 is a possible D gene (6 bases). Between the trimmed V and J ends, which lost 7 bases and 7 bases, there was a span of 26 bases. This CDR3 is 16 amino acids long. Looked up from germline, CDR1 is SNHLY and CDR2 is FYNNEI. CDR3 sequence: CASNGGFGGPEVEQYF. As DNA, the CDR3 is TGTGCCAGCAACGGAGGGTTTGGCGGGCCTGAGGTGGAGCAGTACTTC.

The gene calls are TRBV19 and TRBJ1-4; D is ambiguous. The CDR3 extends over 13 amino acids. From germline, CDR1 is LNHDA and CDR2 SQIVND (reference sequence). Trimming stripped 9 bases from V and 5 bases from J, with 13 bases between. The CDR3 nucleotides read TGTGCCAGAGAGGCTTATGAGAATGAAAAACTGTTTTTT. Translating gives CAREAYENEKLFF.

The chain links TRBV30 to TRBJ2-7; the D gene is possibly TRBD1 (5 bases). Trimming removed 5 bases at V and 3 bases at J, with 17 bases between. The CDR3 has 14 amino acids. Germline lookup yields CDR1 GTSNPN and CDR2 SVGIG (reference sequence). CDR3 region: CAWSRGGVVYEQYF. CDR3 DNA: TGTGCCTGGTCAAGGGGCGGCGTTGTCTACGAGCAGTACTTC.

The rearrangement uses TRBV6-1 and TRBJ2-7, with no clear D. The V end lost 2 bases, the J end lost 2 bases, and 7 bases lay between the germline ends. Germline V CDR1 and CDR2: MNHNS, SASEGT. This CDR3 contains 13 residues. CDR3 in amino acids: CASSERETYEQYF. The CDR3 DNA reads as TGTGCCAGCAGTGAAAGGGAAACCTACGAGCAGTACTTC.

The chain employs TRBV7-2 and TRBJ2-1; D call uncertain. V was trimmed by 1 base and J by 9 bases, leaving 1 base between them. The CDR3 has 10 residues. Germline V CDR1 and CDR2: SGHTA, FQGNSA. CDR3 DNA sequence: TGTGCCAGCAGCTTAGTTGAGCAGTTCTTC. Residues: CASSLVEQFF.

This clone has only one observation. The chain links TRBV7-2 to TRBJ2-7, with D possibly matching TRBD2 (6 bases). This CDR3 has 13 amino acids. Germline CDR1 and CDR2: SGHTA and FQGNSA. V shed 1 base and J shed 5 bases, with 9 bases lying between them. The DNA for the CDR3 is TGTGCCAGCAGCTTAGGCGGGACCCACGAGCAGTACTTC. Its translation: CASSLGGTHEQYF. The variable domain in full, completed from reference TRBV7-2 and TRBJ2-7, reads GAGVSQSPSNKVTEKGKDVELRCDPISGHTALYWYRQSLGQGLEFLIYFQGNSAPDKSGLPSDRFSAERTGGSVSTLTIQRTQQEDSAVYLCASSLGGTHEQYFGPGTRLTVT.

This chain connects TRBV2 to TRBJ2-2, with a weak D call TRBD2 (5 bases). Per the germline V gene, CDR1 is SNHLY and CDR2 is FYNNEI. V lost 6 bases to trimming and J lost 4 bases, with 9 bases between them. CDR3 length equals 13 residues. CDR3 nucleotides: TGTGCCAGCAGGGAGGTCCCCACCGGGGAGCTGTTTTTT. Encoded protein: CASREVPTGELFF.

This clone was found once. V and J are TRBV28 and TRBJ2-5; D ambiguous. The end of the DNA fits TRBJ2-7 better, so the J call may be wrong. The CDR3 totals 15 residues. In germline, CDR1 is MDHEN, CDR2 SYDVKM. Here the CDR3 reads CASTPAGENPYEQYF. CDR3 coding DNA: TGTGCCAGCACCCCAGCAGGCGAAAACCCCTACGAGCAGTACTTC.

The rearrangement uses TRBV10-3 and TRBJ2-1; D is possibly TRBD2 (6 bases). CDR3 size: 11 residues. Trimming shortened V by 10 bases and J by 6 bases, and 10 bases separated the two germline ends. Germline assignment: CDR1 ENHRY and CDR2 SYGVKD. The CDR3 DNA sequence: TGTGCCACCGGGACTTCCAATGAGCAGTTCTTC. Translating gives CATGTSNEQFF.

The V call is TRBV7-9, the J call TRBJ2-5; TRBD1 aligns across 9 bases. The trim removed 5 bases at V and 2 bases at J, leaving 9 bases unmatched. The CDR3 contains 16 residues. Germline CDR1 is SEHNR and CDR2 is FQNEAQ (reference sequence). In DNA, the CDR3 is TGTGCCAGCAGCCGCGCCGGGGACAGGGTTCAAGAGACCCAGTACTTC. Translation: CASSRAGDRVQETQYF.